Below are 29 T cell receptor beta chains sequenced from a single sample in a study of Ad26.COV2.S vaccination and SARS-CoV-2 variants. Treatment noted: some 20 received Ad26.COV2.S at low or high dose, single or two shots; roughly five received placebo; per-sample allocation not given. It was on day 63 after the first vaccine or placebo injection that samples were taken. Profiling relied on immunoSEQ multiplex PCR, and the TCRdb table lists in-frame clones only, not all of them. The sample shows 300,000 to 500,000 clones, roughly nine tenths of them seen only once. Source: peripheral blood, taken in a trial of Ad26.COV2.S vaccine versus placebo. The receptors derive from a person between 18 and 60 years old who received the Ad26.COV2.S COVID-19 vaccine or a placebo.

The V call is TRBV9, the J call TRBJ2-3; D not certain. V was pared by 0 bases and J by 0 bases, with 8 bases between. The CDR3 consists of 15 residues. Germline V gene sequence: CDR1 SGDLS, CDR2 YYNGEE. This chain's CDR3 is CASSVGVPSTDTQYF. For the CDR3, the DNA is TGTGCCAGCAGCGTAGGGGTCCCTAGCACAGATACGCAGTATTTT. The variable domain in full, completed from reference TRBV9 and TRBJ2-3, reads DSGVTQTPKHLITATGQRVTLRCSPRSGDLSVYWYQQSLDQGLQFLIQYYNGEERAKGNILERFSAQQFPDLHSELNLSSLELGDSALYFCASSVGVPSTDTQYFGPGTRLTVL.

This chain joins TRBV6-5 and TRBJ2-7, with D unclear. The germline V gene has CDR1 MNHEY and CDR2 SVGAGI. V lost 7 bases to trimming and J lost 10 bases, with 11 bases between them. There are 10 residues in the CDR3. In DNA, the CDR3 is TGTGCCAGCACCGCACAGTCTCAGTACTTC. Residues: CASTAQSQYF.

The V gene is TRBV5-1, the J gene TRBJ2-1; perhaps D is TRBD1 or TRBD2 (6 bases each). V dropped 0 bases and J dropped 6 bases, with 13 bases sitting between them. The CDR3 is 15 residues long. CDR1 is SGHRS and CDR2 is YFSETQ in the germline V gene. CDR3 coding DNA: TGCGCCAGCAGCTTGGAGACAGGAGGGAGCAATGAGCAGTTCTTC. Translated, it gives CASSLETGGSNEQFF.

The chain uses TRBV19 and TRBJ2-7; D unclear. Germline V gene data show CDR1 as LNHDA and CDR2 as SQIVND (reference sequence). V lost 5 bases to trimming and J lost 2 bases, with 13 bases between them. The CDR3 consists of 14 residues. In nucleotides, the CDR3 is TGTGCCAGTAGTCCCTTCGGCGGCACCTACGAGCAGTACTTC. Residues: CASSPFGGTYEQYF.

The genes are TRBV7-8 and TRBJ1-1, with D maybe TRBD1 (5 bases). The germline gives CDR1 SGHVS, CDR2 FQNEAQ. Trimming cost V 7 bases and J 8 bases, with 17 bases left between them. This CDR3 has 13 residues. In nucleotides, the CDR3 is TGTGCCAGCACTCATAGGGGCAGAAACGAAGCTTTCTTT. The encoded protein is CASTHRGRNEAFF.

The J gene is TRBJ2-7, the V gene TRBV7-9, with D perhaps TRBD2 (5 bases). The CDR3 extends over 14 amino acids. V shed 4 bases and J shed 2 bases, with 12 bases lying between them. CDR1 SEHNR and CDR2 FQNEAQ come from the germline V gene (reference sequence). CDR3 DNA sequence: TGTGCCAGCAGCTCCCCCGGGAAAGCCTACGAGCAGTACTTC. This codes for CASSSPGKAYEQYF.

The CDR3 DNA is TGCGCCAGCAGCCAAGGTTGGCTAGCGGGGGCAGATACGCAGTATTTT. Protein product: CASSQGWLAGADTQYF. This sequence joins TRBV4-3 and TRBJ2-3, with 10 bases fitting TRBD2. Germline V gene data show CDR1 as LGHNA and CDR2 as YSLEER. J gave up 4 bases and V 1 base, and 5 bases lay outside the gene matches. The CDR3 is 16 amino acids.

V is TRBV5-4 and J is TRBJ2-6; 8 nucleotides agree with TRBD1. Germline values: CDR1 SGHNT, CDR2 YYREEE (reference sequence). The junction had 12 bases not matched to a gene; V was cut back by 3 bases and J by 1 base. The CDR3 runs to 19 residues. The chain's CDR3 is CASSWRGQALPSGANVLTF. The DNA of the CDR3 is TGTGCCAGCAGCTGGAGGGGACAGGCCCTTCCATCTGGGGCCAACGTCCTGACTTTC.

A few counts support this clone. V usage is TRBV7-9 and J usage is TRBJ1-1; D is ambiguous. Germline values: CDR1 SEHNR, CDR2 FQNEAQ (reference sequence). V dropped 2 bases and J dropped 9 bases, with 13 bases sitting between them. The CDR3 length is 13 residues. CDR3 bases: TGTGCCAGCAGCTTAAATCTAGGCCTGAAAGCTTTCTTT. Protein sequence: CASSLNLGLKAFF.

The DNA for the CDR3 is TGTGCCAGCACAAGAAGACAGGTGGGGGAGACCCAGTACTTC. This codes for CASTRRQVGETQYF. This chain uses TRBV6-5 with TRBJ2-5; tentative D call: TRBD1 (6 bases). CDR3 length: 14 amino acids. The V gene lost 7 bases and the J gene lost 5 bases, with 17 bases spanning the gap. The germline V gene has CDR1 MNHEY and CDR2 SVGAGI.

CDR3 sequence: CASSLGGRGTEAFF. The CDR3 DNA is TGTGCCAGCAGCTTAGGCGGCAGGGGGACTGAAGCTTTCTTT. This rearrangement joins TRBV7-2 to TRBJ1-1, with 7 bases matching TRBD1. The junction had 4 bases not matched to a gene; V was cut back by 1 base and J by 5 bases. CDR1 and CDR2 (germline): SGHTA, FQGNSA. The CDR3 is made up of 14 amino acids.

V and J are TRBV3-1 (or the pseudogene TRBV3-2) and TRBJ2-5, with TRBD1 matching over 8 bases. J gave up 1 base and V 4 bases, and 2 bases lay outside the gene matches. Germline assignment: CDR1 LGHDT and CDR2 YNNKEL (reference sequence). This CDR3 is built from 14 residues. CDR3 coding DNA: TGTGCCAGCAGCCTCGGACAGGGCCAAGAGACCCAGTACTTC. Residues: CASSLGQGQETQYF.

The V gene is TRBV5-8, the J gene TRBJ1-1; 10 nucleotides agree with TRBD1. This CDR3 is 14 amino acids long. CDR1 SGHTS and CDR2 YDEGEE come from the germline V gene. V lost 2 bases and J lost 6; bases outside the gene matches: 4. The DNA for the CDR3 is TGTGCCAGCAGCTTTGACAGGGGGCGGGCTGAAGCTTTCTTT. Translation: CASSFDRGRAEAFF.

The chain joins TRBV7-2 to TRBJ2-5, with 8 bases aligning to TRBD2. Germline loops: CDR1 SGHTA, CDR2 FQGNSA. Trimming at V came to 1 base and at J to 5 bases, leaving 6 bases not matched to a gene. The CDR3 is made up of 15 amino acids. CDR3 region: CASSLDSRGAETQYF. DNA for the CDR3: TGTGCCAGCAGCTTAGACTCGCGGGGGGCGGAGACCCAGTACTTC.

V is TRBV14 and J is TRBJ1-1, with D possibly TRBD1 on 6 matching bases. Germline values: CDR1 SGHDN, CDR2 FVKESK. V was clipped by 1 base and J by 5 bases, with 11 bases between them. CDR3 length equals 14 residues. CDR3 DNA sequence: TGTGCCAGCAGCCAAGCCCAAGGGGGAACTGAAGCTTTCTTT. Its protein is CASSQAQGGTEAFF.

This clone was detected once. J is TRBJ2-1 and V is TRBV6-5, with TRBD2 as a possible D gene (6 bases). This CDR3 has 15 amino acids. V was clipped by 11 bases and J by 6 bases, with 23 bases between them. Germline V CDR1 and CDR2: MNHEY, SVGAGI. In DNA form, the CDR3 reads TGTGCCTGTGGAAGGGGCTCAAGAGCGGGCAATGAGCAGTTCTTC. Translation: CACGRGSRAGNEQFF.

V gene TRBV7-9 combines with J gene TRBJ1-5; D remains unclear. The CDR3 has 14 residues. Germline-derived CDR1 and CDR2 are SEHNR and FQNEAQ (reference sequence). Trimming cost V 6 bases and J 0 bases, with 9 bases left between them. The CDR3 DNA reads TGTGCCAGCAGTCTTACGCATAGCAATCAGCCCCAGCATTTT. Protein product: CASSLTHSNQPQHF.

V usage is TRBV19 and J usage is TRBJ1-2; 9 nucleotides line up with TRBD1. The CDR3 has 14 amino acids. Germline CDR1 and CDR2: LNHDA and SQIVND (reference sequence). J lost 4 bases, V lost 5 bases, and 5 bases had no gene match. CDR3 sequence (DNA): TGTGCCAGTAGTTTCGGGACAGGGTCCTATGGCTACACCTTC. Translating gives CASSFGTGSYGYTF.

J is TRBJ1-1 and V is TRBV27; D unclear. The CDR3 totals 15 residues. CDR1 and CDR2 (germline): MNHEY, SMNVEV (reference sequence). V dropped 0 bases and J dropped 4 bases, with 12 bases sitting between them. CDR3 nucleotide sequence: TGTGCCAGCAGTTTATCCTCAAGCTCATTCACTGAAGCTTTCTTT. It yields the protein CASSLSSSSFTEAFF.

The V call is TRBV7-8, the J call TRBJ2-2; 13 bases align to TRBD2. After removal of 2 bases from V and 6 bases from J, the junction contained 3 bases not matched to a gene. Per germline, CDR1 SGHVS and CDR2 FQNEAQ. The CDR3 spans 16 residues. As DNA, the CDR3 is TGTGCCAGCAGCTTATCCGGACTAGCGGGGGCCGGGGAGCTGTTTTTT. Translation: CASSLSGLAGAGELFF.

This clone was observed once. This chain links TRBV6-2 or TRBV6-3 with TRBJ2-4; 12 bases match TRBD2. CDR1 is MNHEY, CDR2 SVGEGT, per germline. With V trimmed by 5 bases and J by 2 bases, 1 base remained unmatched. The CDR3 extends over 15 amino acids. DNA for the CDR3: TGTGCCAGCAGTACTAGCGGGGGGCCCAAAAACATTCAGTACTTC. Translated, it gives CASSTSGGPKNIQYF.

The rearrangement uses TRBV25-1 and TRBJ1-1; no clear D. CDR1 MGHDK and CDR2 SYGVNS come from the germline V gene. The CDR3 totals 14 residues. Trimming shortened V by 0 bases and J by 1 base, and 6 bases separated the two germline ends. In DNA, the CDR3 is TGTGCCAGCAGTGAATATGGGGAGAACACTGAAGCTTTCTTT. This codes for CASSEYGENTEAFF.

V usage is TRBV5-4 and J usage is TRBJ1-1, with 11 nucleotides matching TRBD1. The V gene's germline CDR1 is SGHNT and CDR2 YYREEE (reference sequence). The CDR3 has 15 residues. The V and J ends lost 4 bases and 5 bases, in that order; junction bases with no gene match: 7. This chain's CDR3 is CASSTDRGRGTEAFF. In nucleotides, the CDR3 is TGTGCCAGCAGCACGGACAGGGGGCGAGGGACTGAAGCTTTCTTT.

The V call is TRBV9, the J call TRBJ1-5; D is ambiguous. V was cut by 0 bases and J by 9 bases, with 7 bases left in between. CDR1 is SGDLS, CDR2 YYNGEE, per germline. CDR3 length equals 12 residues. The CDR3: CASSVGSGPQHF. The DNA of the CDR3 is TGTGCCAGCAGCGTAGGGAGTGGGCCCCAGCATTTT. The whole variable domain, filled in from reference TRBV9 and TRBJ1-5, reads DSGVTQTPKHLITATGQRVTLRCSPRSGDLSVYWYQQSLDQGLQFLIQYYNGEERAKGNILERFSAQQFPDLHSELNLSSLELGDSALYFCASSVGSGPQHFGDGTRLSIL.

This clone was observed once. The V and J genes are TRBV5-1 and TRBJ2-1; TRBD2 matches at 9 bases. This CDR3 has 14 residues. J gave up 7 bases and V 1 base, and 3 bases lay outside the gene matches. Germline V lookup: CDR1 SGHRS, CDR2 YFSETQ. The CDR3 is CASSLWGLANEQFF. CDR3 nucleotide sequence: TGCGCCAGCAGCTTGTGGGGACTAGCAAATGAGCAGTTCTTC. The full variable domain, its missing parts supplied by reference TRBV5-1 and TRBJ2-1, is KAGVTQTPRYLIKTRGQQVTLSCSPISGHRSVSWYQQTPGQGLQFLFEYFSETQRNKGNFPGRFSGRQFSNSRSEMNVSTLELGDSALYLCASSLWGLANEQFFGPGTRLTVL.

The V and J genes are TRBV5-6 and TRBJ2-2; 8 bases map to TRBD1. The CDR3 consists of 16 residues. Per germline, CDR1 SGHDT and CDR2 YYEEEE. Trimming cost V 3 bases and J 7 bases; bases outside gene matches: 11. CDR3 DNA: TGTGCCAGCAGCTCGGCGATACAGGGGGGCCACGGGGAGCTGTTTTTT. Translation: CASSSAIQGGHGELFF. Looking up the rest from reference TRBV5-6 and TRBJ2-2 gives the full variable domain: DAGVTQSPTHLIKTRGQQVTLRCSPKSGHDTVSWYQQALGQGPQFIFQYYEEEERQRGNFPDRFSGHQFPNYSSELNVNALLLGDSALYLCASSSAIQGGHGELFFGEGSRLTVL.

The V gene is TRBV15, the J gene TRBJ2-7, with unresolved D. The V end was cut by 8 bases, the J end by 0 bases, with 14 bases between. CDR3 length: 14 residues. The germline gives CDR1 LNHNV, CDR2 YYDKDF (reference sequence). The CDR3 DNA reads TGTGCCACCGCCCCCTCCTACAGCTCCTACGAGCAGTACTTC. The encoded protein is CATAPSYSSYEQYF.

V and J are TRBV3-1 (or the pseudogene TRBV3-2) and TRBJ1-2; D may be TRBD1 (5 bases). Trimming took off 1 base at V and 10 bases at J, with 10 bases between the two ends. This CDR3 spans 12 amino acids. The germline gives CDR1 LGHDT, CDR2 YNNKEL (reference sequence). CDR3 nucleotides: TGTGCCAGCAGCCAAGTCGGGGGTCTCTACACCTTC. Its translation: CASSQVGGLYTF.

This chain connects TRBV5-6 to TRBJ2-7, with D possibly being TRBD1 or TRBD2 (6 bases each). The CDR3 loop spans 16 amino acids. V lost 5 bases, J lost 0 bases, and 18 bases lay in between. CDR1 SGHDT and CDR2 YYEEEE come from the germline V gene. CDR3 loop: CASRLLRGETSYEQYF. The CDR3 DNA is TGTGCCAGCAGACTGTTGAGGGGGGAAACCTCCTACGAGCAGTACTTC. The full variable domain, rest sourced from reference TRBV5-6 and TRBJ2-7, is DAGVTQSPTHLIKTRGQQVTLRCSPKSGHDTVSWYQQALGQGPQFIFQYYEEEERQRGNFPDRFSGHQFPNYSSELNVNALLLGDSALYLCASRLLRGETSYEQYFGPGTRLTVT.